These T cell receptor beta chains were read from a single sample in a study of cytomegalovirus exposure and HLA in healthy donors. The data were produced by immunoSEQ multiplex PCR, yet TCRdb's version contains in-frame clones alone and is incomplete. The data show fewer than 70,000 clones, roughly 80% seen once. Sample: PBMCs. These receptors were collected from a middle-aged man in good health and CMV-seronegative. CDR3s leave out the opening cysteine and the closing phenylalanine or tryptophan. The order of the fields is J gene, V gene, CDR3 length, D gene, CDR3 protein. D genes are given only for firm matches.

TRBJ2-1 TRBV7-9 16 TRBD2 ASSQRLMPGLATNEQF
TRBJ2-7 TRBV9 14 TRBD1 ASSAKDRDPLYEQY
TRBJ1-1 TRBV5-8 13 NA ASSPFRAVNTEAF
TRBJ1-1 TRBV28 13 TRBD1 ASSRQTGWNTEAF
TRBJ2-1 TRBV28 13 TRBD2 ASSILAGGRNEQF
TRBJ1-5 TRBV6-5 12 TRBD1 ASSYSTGDQPQH
TRBJ1-4 TRBV2 13 NA AARGTERGNEKLF
TRBJ1-2 TRBV19 10 NA ASSLVDYGYT
TRBJ1-5 TRBV7-2 12 TRBD1 ASSPSGGNQPQH
TRBJ1-5 TRBV5-4 10 NA ASSSLGQPQH
TRBJ1-3 TRBV6-1 13 TRBD1 ASREDRHSGNTIY
TRBJ1-2 TRBV28 11 TRBD1 ASSWTGNYGYT
TRBJ1-1 TRBV11-3 13 TRBD1 ASSFGTAMNTEAF
TRBJ1-2 TRBV5-6 11 NA ASSLGGFGGYT
TRBJ1-4 TRBV28 15 NA ASSPGQPARVNEKLF
TRBJ2-1 TRBV7-2 13 TRBD2 ASSEQGLAGGEQF
TRBJ2-1 TRBV30 12 NA AWSDPPAYNEQF
TRBJ1-5 TRBV7-2 13 NA ASRSYGVQNQPQH
TRBJ2-7 TRBV15 13 TRBD1 ATSRGQGPAYEQY
TRBJ1-5 TRBV30 10 NA AWSDFNQPQH
TRBJ2-3 TRBV7-9 12 TRBD1 ASSPGQYTDTQY
TRBJ1-2 TRBV5-4 11 NA ASSLQGFYGYT
TRBJ1-2 TRBV28 10 NA ASTKLRRGYT
TRBJ1-2 TRBV6-1 15 NA ASTDRPGRPADHGYT
TRBJ1-5 TRBV21-1 14 NA ASISRDRGPNQPQH
TRBJ2-3 TRBV6-6 11 NA ASSYIGTDTQY
TRBJ1-5 TRBV4-1 15 NA ASSQDIQGYYNQPQH
TRBJ1-1 TRBV2 12 NA ASSGGQGYTEAF
TRBJ2-1 TRBV19 17 TRBD2 ASSLTQTSGGLGDNEQF
TRBJ1-1 TRBV7-9 15 NA ASSNSPTGPLNTEAF
TRBJ2-2 TRBV9 15 TRBD1 ASSVEAGQGGAGELF
TRBJ2-3 TRBV28 13 TRBD2 ASSLPSGHTDTQY
TRBJ2-2 TRBV9 14 TRBD2 ASSFSGTSSPGELF
TRBJ1-1 TRBV27 12 NA ASRPGGVNTEAF
TRBJ1-6 TRBV28 18 TRBD1 ASSPRGQGARKFRNSPLH
TRBJ1-2 TRBV30 13 TRBD1 AWRQKNRGRYGYT
TRBJ2-6 TRBV7-8 13 NA ASSLRGSGANVLT
TRBJ2-1 TRBV5-1 13 NA ASSLERTDYNEQF
TRBJ1-6 TRBV27 14 NA ASSLYAGGLGSPLH
TRBJ2-1 TRBV7-2 13 TRBD2 ASSASGGAPHEQF
TRBJ2-1 TRBV11-3 13 TRBD2 ASSPTAGVIGEQF
TRBJ2-2 TRBV13 14 TRBD2 ASSPTRGGNTGELF
TRBJ1-1 TRBV28 13 TRBD1 ASSISGGRGTEAF
TRBJ1-1 TRBV5-1 13 TRBD1 ASSLAGQGGTEAF
TRBJ2-1 TRBV7-9 14 NA ASSPPGGSAYNEQF